The 19 T cell receptor beta chains in this list originate from one sample, sequenced in a study of blood T cells in healthy people across ages. The authors ran a second PCR of about 6 to 12 cycles using a sample-barcoded 5' primer and a J-beta primer mix. TCRdb re-called the 5' RACE reads through MiXCR, storing one row per CDR3 protein. Found here are approximately 1,700,000 distinct CDR3 sequences, around 42% of them singletons; the top ten hold 23%. The sequenced sample consisted of blood. These receptor sequences come from a human donor in good health.

Points on this clonotype: This could be a read error, since a much larger clone is one nucleotide away. The V and J genes are TRBV6-5 and TRBJ1-2, with no clear D. Looked up from germline, CDR1 is MNHEY and CDR2 is SVGAGI. The CDR3 sequence is 14 residues long. The CDR3 spells CVSSYQDFNYGYTF. CDR3 nucleotides: TGTGTCAGCAGTTACCAGGACTTTAACTATGGCTACACCTTC.

CDR3 in DNA: TGTGCCAGCAGCTTAATGACCCAGTATCAGCCCCAGCATTTT. Its translation is CASSLMTQYQPQHF. V and J are TRBV7-2 and TRBJ1-5; D remains unclear. Per the germline V gene, CDR1 is SGHTA and CDR2 is FQGNSA. The V and J ends lost 2 bases and 5 bases respectively, with 10 bases between them. The CDR3 extends over 14 amino acids.

This clonotype appeared once. V and J are TRBV4-3 and TRBJ1-2, with D perhaps matching TRBD1 (5 bases). The germline V gene has CDR1 LGHNA and CDR2 YSLEER. V was shortened by 0 bases and J by 4 bases, with 12 bases between the two germline ends. The length of the CDR3 is 15 residues. The CDR3 DNA reads TGCGCCAGCAGCCAAGATCTGGCAGGGTTCTATGGCTACACCTTC. Translating gives CASSQDLAGFYGYTF.

The chain has TRBV28 and TRBJ1-6, with D possibly being TRBD1 (6 bases). The CDR3 length is 14 residues. Trimming took off 7 bases at V and 5 bases at J, with 12 bases between the two ends. The germline gives CDR1 MDHEN, CDR2 SYDVKM. The CDR3 DNA reads TGTGCCAGCATACAGGGTCTAGATAATTCACCCCTCCACTTT. It codes for CASIQGLDNSPLHF.

This clonotype has a handful of counts. The chain joins TRBV11-2 to TRBJ2-1, with D possibly being TRBD1 or TRBD2 (6 bases each). The V and J ends lost 5 bases and 5 bases respectively, with 19 bases between them. The CDR3 consists of 16 residues. Germline values: CDR1 SGHAT, CDR2 FQNNGV. The CDR3 DNA is TGTGCCAGCAGCCTCTCCGTGTCGGGGGCAGACAATGAGCAGTTCTTC. This encodes CASSLSVSGADNEQFF.

The chain combines TRBV7-8 with TRBJ1-2; TRBD1 might be the D (5 bases). This CDR3 is 16 amino acids long. V was pared by 1 base and J by 4 bases, with 16 bases between. CDR1 is SGHVS and CDR2 is FQNEAQ in the germline V gene. In nucleotides, the CDR3 is TGTGCCAGCAGCTTAGTCCAGGGTGAGGCTGGCTATGGCTACACCTTC. Protein product: CASSLVQGEAGYGYTF.

The chain is built from TRBV20-1 and TRBJ2-3, with 9 bases fitting TRBD2. From germline, CDR1 is DFQATT and CDR2 SNEGSKA (reference sequence). The CDR3 totals 15 residues. Losses at the gene ends were 0 bases for V and 1 base for J; bases not matched to a gene: 2. CDR3 sequence (DNA): TGCAGTGCTAGAGATCCTAGCGGGGGCACAGATACGCAGTATTTT. Protein sequence: CSARDPSGGTDTQYF.

CDR3 DNA sequence: TGTGCCAGCAGCCAGGGGACAGGGAAGGGTGAAAAACTGTTTTTT. This translates into CASSQGTGKGEKLFF. V is TRBV4-2 and J is TRBJ1-4, with 9 bases fitting TRBD1. CDR3 size: 15 residues. The V segment lost 3 bases and the J segment 7 bases; nucleotides outside the gene matches: 6. The germline V gene encodes CDR1 LGHNA and CDR2 YNFKEQ.

The rearrangement joins TRBV19 to TRBJ2-1; D call uncertain. V gave up 4 bases and J gave up 3 bases, with 13 bases separating them. Per germline, CDR1 LNHDA and CDR2 SQIVND (reference sequence). The CDR3 is made up of 15 amino acids. This CDR3 is CASSTIGISYNEQFF. CDR3 in DNA: TGTGCCAGTAGTACGATAGGAATAAGCTACAATGAGCAGTTCTTC.

The V and J genes are TRBV4-2 and TRBJ2-1; D is uncertain. Germline V CDR1 and CDR2: LGHNA, YNFKEQ. Trimming took off 4 bases at V and 8 bases at J, with 21 bases between the two ends. This CDR3 comprises 16 residues. The CDR3 DNA sequence: TGTGCCAGCAGCCTCTACCCAGAGAAAGAAGGTGATGAGCAGTTCTTC. It specifies CASSLYPEKEGDEQFF.

This chain uses TRBV7-2 with TRBJ1-5; D remains unclear. Germline V CDR1 and CDR2: SGHTA, FQGNSA. This CDR3 has 15 residues. V was trimmed by 0 bases and J by 0 bases, leaving 6 bases between them. The CDR3 protein is CASSLAVLSNQPQHF. The CDR3 region has the DNA TGTGCCAGCAGCTTAGCCGTTCTTAGCAATCAGCCCCAGCATTTT.

The chain links TRBV18 to TRBJ2-1; 7 positions agree with TRBD1. CDR1 KGHSH and CDR2 LQKENI come from the germline V gene. The CDR3 contains 14 residues. V lost 3 bases and J lost 6; bases outside the gene matches: 5. The CDR3 here is CASSPGTAINEQFF. The CDR3 DNA follows: TGTGCCAGCTCACCCGGGACAGCTATCAATGAGCAGTTCTTC. The full variable domain, completed using reference TRBV18 and TRBJ2-1, is NAGVMQNPRHLVRRRGQEARLRCSPMKGHSHVYWYRQLPEEGLKFMVYLQKENIIDESGMPKERFSAEFPKEGPSILRIQQVVRGDSAAYFCASSPGTAINEQFFGPGTRLTVL.

This clonotype has just a few counts. The V gene is TRBV4-1, the J gene TRBJ2-2; D is ambiguous. CDR3 length: 13 residues. Per the germline V gene, CDR1 is MGHRA and CDR2 is YSYEKL. Trimming took 0 bases from V and 5 from J, leaving 4 bases between them. In nucleotides, the CDR3 is TGCGCCAGCAGCCAAGACGGGACCGGGGAGCTGTTTTTT. Protein product: CASSQDGTGELFF.

This clonotype was seen a few times. V gene TRBV20-1 combines with J gene TRBJ1-1, with no clear D. V was clipped by 5 bases and J by 2 bases, with 9 bases between them. CDR1 DFQATT and CDR2 SNEGSKA come from the germline V gene (reference sequence). The CDR3 is 12 amino acids. Written as DNA, the CDR3 is TGCAGTGCTCTCACAGATAACACTGAAGCTTTCTTT. It encodes CSALTDNTEAFF.

This clonotype was found once. The chain has TRBV20-1 and TRBJ1-2; D not certain. The germline V gene has CDR1 DFQATT and CDR2 SNEGSKA (reference sequence). The CDR3 contains 17 residues. The ends were cut back, 1 base at V and 0 bases at J, with 18 bases in the middle. Here the CDR3 reads CSARGLDLINPNYGYTF. CDR3 in DNA: TGCAGTGCTAGAGGGCTAGACCTAATCAACCCTAACTATGGCTACACCTTC.

This clonotype has a count of ten or more. The chain joins TRBV12-3 or TRBV12-4 to TRBJ1-1; TRBD1 is a possible D gene (6 bases). The CDR3 spans 19 residues. V lost 3 bases to trimming and J lost 5 bases, with 28 bases between them. CDR3 nucleotides: TGTGCCAGCAGTTTTTTGGGTCGAGGGTCCCACAGGGAGAGGACTGAAGCTTTCTTT. Translating gives CASSFLGRGSHRERTEAFF.

This clonotype was recorded a few times. V gene TRBV7-2 combines with J gene TRBJ2-5, with no clear D. Between the trimmed V and J ends, which lost 5 bases and 0 bases, there was a span of 10 bases. Per germline, CDR1 SGHTA and CDR2 FQGNSA. The length of the CDR3 is 14 residues. The CDR3 nucleotides read TGTGCCAGCAGCCGATCCAATTACCAAGAGACCCAGTACTTC. It specifies CASSRSNYQETQYF.

The chain links TRBV9 to TRBJ2-5; 7 bases agree with TRBD2. The CDR3 has 15 residues. Germline V lookup: CDR1 SGDLS, CDR2 YYNGEE. V was clipped by 0 bases and J by 1 base; unmatched bases: 3. Here the CDR3 reads CASSVDGGGQETQYF. CDR3 coding DNA: TGTGCCAGCAGCGTAGATGGGGGGGGCCAAGAGACCCAGTACTTC. Drawing the rest from reference TRBV9 and TRBJ2-5, the complete variable domain is DSGVTQTPKHLITATGQRVTLRCSPRSGDLSVYWYQQSLDQGLQFLIQYYNGEERAKGNILERFSAQQFPDLHSELNLSSLELGDSALYFCASSVDGGGQETQYFGPGTRLLVL.

The chain employs TRBV18 and TRBJ2-5; D is unclear. The V gene's germline CDR1 is KGHSH and CDR2 LQKENI. The CDR3 has 14 residues. V was cut by 9 bases and J by 3 bases, with 17 bases left in between. CDR3 residues: CARKDKRIEETQYF. CDR3 DNA: TGTGCCAGGAAAGACAAGCGCATCGAAGAGACCCAGTACTTC.